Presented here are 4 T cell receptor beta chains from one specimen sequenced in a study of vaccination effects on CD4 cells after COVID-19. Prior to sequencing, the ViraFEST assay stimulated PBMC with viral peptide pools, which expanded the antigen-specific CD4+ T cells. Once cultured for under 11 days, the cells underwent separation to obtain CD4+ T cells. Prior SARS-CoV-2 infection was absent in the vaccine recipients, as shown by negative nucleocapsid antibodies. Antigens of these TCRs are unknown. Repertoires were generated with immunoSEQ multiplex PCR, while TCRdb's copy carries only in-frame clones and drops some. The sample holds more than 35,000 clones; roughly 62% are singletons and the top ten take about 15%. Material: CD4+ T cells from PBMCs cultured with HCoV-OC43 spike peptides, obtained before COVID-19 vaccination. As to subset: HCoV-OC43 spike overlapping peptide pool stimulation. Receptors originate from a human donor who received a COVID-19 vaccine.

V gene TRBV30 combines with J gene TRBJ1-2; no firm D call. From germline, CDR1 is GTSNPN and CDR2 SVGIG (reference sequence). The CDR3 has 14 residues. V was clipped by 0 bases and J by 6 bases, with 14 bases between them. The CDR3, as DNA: TGTGCCTGGAGTGTACTCATCGGTAAAAATGGCTACACCTTC. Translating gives CAWSVLIGKNGYTF.

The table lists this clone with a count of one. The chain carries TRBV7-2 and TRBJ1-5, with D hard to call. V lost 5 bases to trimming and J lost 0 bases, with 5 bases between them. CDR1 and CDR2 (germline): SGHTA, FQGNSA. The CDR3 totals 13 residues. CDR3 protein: CASSGNSNQPQHF. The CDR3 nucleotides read TGTGCCAGCAGCGGCAATAGCAATCAGCCCCAGCATTTT.

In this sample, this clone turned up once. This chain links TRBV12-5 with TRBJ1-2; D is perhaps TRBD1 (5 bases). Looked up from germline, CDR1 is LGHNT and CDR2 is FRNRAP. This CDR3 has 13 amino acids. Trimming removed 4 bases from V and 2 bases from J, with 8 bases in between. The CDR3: CASGYDRNYGYTF. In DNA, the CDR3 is TGTGCTAGTGGTTACGACAGAAACTATGGCTACACCTTC.

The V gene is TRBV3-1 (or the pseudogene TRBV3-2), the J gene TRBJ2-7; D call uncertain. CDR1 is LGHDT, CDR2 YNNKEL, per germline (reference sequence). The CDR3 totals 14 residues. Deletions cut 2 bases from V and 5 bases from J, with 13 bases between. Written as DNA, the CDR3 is TGTGCCAGCAGCCAACCCCTAGGTCCCCACGAGCAGTACTTC. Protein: CASSQPLGPHEQYF.